This T cell receptor (beta chain) comes out of a study of shared clonotypes between healthy human individuals. Study overall: Each donor's CD8 memory used one plate, CD8 naive two, each CD4 subset three.

V shed 4 bases and J shed 3 bases, with 15 bases lying between them. The CDR3 covers 15 residues. From germline, CDR1 is SGDLS and CDR2 YYNGEE. Generated by immunoSEQ multiplex PCR, the TCRdb table keeps only in-frame clones and is missing some. Among millions of clones listed, 85% to 95% were seen once. The sequence came from a man aged 18 to 35 in good health. The sequenced sample consisted of naive CD4+ T cells sorted from blood. The subset is: CD45RA+ positively selected. The genes are TRBV9 and TRBJ2-3, with a weak D call TRBD2 (5 bases). CDR3 sequence: CASSSGRLPTDTQYF. In nucleotides, the CDR3 is TGTGCCAGCAGCAGCGGCAGACTCCCAACAGATACGCAGTATTTT.